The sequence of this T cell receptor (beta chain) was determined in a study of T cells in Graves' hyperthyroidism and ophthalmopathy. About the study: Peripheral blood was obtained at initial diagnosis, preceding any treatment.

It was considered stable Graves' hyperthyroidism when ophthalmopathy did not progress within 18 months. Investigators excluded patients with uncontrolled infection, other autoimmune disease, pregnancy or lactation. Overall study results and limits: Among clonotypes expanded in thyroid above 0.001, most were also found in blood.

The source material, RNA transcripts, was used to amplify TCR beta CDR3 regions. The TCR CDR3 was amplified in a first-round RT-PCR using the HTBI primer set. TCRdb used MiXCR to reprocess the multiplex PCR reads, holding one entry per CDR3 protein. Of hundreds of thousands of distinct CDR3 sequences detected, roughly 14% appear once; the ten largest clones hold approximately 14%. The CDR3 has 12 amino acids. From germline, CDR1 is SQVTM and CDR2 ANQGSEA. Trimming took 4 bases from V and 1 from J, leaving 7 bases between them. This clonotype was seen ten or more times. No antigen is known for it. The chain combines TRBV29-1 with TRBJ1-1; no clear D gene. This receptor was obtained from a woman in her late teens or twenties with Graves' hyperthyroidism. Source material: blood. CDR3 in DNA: TGCAGCGTTGGACACCAGAACACTGAAGCTTTCTTT. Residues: CSVGHQNTEAFF.